This T cell receptor (beta chain) was captured by sequencing in a study of cytomegalovirus exposure and HLA in healthy donors. PCR employed 60 Vbeta and 13 Jbeta primers. Clones were read by immunoSEQ multiplex PCR, and TCRdb kept only the in-frame ones, dropping some. The sample shows about 100,000 clones, around 76% of them seen only once. Germline CDR1 MNHEY, CDR2 SMNVEV (reference sequence). The germline V and J ends were trimmed by 3 bases and 4 bases, with 12 bases remaining between them. The CDR3 totals 14 residues. The clonotype comes from a woman between 55 and 75 years old in good health and CMV-seropositive. Input material: PBMCs. The rearrangement joins TRBV27 to TRBJ1-1, with a weak D call TRBD1 (5 bases). The DNA for the CDR3 is TGTGCCAGCAGTTTTGGGGGGGGTACCACTGAAGCTTTCTTT. Amino acids: CASSFGGGTTEAFF.